A selection of T cell receptor beta chains follows, all from one sample in a study of Ad26.COV2.S vaccination and SARS-CoV-2 variants. Here immunoSEQ multiplex PCR was the method, and the copy in TCRdb shows in-frame clones only, minus some. The sample holds 410,000 or so clones; around 93% are singletons and the top ten take under 2%. The starting material was peripheral blood, obtained in a trial of Ad26.COV2.S vaccine versus placebo. Receptor source: a person aged 18-60 years who received the Ad26.COV2.S COVID-19 vaccine or a placebo. CDR3s include the opening cysteine and the closing phenylalanine or tryptophan. The D gene is left open where the match is weak. Size tells how often a clone was seen (once, few, many) or the class of an expanded clone, and some rows leave it out.

>-|TRBJ2-7|-|TRBV20-1
TGCAGTGCTAGAGCGGACTACTTGCAGTACTTC
CSARADYLQYF
>-|TRBJ1-1|-|TRBV7-9
TGTGCCAGCAGCTTAGCTTTAGTCCTGAACACTGAAGCTTTCTTT
CASSLALVLNTEAFF
>TRBD1|TRBJ2-7|-|TRBV27
TGTGCCAGCAGTTCAATACAGGGGATCCACTACGAGCAGTACTTC
CASSSIQGIHYEQYF
>TRBD1|TRBJ1-2|-|TRBV7-2
TGTGCCAGCAGCTTAGACCCTAGGGACAGACACTATGGCTACACCTTC
CASSLDPRDRHYGYTF
>-|TRBJ2-7|-|TRBV7-2
TGTGCCAGCAGCTTAGCTACGCGGGGCGAGCAGTACTTC
CASSLATRGEQYF
>TRBD2|TRBJ2-3|-|TRBV3-1/TRBV3-2
TGTGCCAGCAGCAAACTCGGACTAGCGGGGTCGCCAGATACGCAGTATTTT
CASSKLGLAGSPDTQYF
>-|TRBJ1-1|once|TRBV19
TGTGCCAGTAGTATAGTCCACAGGTCGATGAACACTGAAGCTTTCTTT
CASSIVHRSMNTEAFF
>-|TRBJ2-5|-|TRBV7-2
TGTGCCAGCAGCGCCCAACAGGGTACCGAGACCCAGTACTTC
CASSAQQGTETQYF
>-|TRBJ2-7|few|TRBV5-1
TGCGCCAGCAGCTTGGACTACGAGCAGTACTTC
CASSLDYEQYF
>TRBD2|TRBJ2-3|-|TRBV30
TGTGCCTGGAGTGGGACTAGCGGAGCAGATACGCAGTATTTT
CAWSGTSGADTQYF
>-|TRBJ1-2|-|TRBV5-6
TGTGCCAGCAGCTTTCTAAGGGGGAAGAACTATGGCTACACCTTC
CASSFLRGKNYGYTF
>TRBD1|TRBJ1-5|-|TRBV9
TGTGCCAGCAGCAGGGGACAGGGGGCGGATCAGCCCCAGCATTTT
CASSRGQGADQPQHF
>-|TRBJ1-1|-|TRBV7-2
TGTGCCAGCAGCCTTAAAATAACAGGGACTGAAGCTTTCTTT
CASSLKITGTEAFF
>-|TRBJ1-6|-|TRBV15
TGTGCCACCAGCAACGAGGGAAGCTCCTATAATTCACCCCTCCACTTT
CATSNEGSSYNSPLHF
>-|TRBJ1-1|-|TRBV5-1
TGCGCCAGCAGCCTACTACGAGGGGCGAACACTGAAGCTTTCTTT
CASSLLRGANTEAFF
>-|TRBJ2-7|-|TRBV9
TGTGCCAGCAGCGTAGGGACAGCCGCCTACGAGCAGTACTTC
CASSVGTAAYEQYF
>-|TRBJ1-2|-|TRBV12-3/TRBV12-4
TGTGCCAGCAGTTCCCCCCCCCAGGGAGGCTACACCTTC
CASSSPPQGGYTF
>-|TRBJ2-6|-|TRBV14
TGTGCCAGCAGCGCCTACAGCTCTGGGGCCAACGTCCTGACTTTC
CASSAYSSGANVLTF
>-|TRBJ2-1|-|TRBV5-5
TGTGCCAGCAGCTTGGTACTAGCAGGATTAAACAATGAGCAGTTCTTC
CASSLVLAGLNNEQFF
>-|TRBJ1-2|-|TRBV5-1
TGCGCCAGCAGCTTCTCTATCGGAAAAGCTAACTATGGCTACACCTTC
CASSFSIGKANYGYTF
>-|TRBJ2-5|-|TRBV7-6
TGTGCCAGCAGCTTAACGGGCTTCGGGGCGCCAAGGTCGGCCCAGTACTTC
CASSLTGFGAPRSAQYF
>-|TRBJ1-2|-|TRBV6-5
TGTGCCAGCAGTTGGGGCGTAAACTATGGCTACACCTTC
CASSWGVNYGYTF
>-|TRBJ2-6|once|TRBV7-8
TGTGCCAGCAGCCTAGCAGGCTCTGGGGCCAACGTCCTGACTTTC
CASSLAGSGANVLTF
>-|TRBJ1-5|once|TRBV4-3
TGCGCCAGCAGCCCGGGGCGGGGCAGCTATAGCAATCAGCCCCAGCATTTT
CASSPGRGSYSNQPQHF
>-|TRBJ1-1|-|TRBV7-2
TGTGCCAGCAGCGAACAGGGTTTCGAGAACACTGAAGCTTTCTTT
CASSEQGFENTEAFF
>-|TRBJ1-4|-|TRBV6-4
TGTGCCAGCAGTGACTGGTTAGTGGGGGAAGCAACTAATGAAAAACTGTTTTTT
CASSDWLVGEATNEKLFF
>-|TRBJ1-2|-|TRBV4-3
TGCGCCAGCAGCCAAGTGCCGGGGGGGGCGTACGATGGCTACACCTTC
CASSQVPGGAYDGYTF
>TRBD2|TRBJ2-7|-|TRBV7-8
TGTGCCAGCAGCTTAGCCGGGGGGGCCTACGAGCAGTACTTC
CASSLAGGAYEQYF
>TRBD2|TRBJ2-1|-|TRBV7-6
TGTGCCAGCAGTCTAGCGGGGGGCTATGAGCAGTTCTTC
CASSLAGGYEQFF
>-|TRBJ1-4|-|TRBV6-5
TGTGCCAGCAGTTACGGGCGGCTTAATGAAAAACTGTTTTTT
CASSYGRLNEKLFF
>TRBD1|TRBJ2-3|many|TRBV6-4
TGTGCCAGCAGTGACTCGCAGGGGGCAGATACGCAGTATTTT
CASSDSQGADTQYF
>TRBD1|TRBJ1-5|-|TRBV6-2/TRBV6-3
TGTGCCAGCAGCCCTACAGGGGTTCAAAGCAATCAGCCCCAGCATTTT
CASSPTGVQSNQPQHF
>TRBD1|TRBJ2-7|once|TRBV29-1
TGCAGCGTTGTTAGGGGTGGCGGCGCAGGGGGCTACAGAGAGCAGTACTTC
CSVVRGGGAGGYREQYF
>-|TRBJ1-1|-|TRBV9
TGTGCCAGCAGCGTAGGGACCCAAGTGGTGAACACTGAAGCTTTCTTT
CASSVGTQVVNTEAFF
>-|TRBJ2-5|-|TRBV7-2
TGTGCCAGCAGCTTGGGGAACAGGAAAATAGAGACCCAGTACTTC
CASSLGNRKIETQYF
>-|TRBJ1-1|-|TRBV6-2/TRBV6-3
TGTGCCAGCAGTTACTCAGCGAACACTGAAGCTTTCTTT
CASSYSANTEAFF
>-|TRBJ2-2|-|TRBV6-5
TGTGCCAGCGGAATCTACACCGGGGAGCTGTTTTTT
CASGIYTGELFF
>-|TRBJ2-7|-|TRBV19
TGTGCCAGTAGCCCATCCAGCTCCTACGAGCAGTACTTC
CASSPSSSYEQYF
>-|TRBJ2-1|-|TRBV13
TGTGCCAGCAGCTTAGCGCGGGGTTATGAGCAGTTCTTC
CASSLARGYEQFF
>TRBD1|TRBJ2-7|-|TRBV7-8
TGTGCCAGCAGCTTTACAGGGGCGGACTACGAGCAGTACTTC
CASSFTGADYEQYF
>-|TRBJ1-1|-|TRBV29-1
TGCAGCGTTGGGACAATGAACACTGAAGCTTTCTTT
CSVGTMNTEAFF
>-|TRBJ1-1|-|TRBV14
TGTGCCAGCAGCCCTAATCGGACCGTACCCAACACTGAAGCTTTCTTT
CASSPNRTVPNTEAFF
>-|TRBJ2-4|-|TRBV9
TGTGCCAGCAGCGTAGGAGGCAAAAACATTCAGTACTTC
CASSVGGKNIQYF
>-|TRBJ1-3|-|TRBV13
TGTGCCAGCAGGACCTCTGGAAACACCATATATTTT
CASRTSGNTIYF